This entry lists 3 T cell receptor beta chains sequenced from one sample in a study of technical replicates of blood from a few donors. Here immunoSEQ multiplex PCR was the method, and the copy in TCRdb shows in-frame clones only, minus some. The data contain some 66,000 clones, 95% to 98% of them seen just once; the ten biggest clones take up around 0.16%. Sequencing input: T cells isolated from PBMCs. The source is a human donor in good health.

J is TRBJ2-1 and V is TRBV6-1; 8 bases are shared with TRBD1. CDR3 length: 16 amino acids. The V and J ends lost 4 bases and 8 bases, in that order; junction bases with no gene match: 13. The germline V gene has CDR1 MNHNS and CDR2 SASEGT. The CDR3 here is CASSAANRGFGDEQFF. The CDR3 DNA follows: TGTGCCAGCAGTGCGGCCAACAGGGGGTTCGGCGATGAGCAGTTCTTC.

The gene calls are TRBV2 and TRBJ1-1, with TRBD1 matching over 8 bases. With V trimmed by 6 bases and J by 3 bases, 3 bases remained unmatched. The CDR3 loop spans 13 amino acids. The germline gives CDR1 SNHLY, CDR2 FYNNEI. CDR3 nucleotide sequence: TGTGCCAGCAGGGACAGGGAGCACACTGAAGCTTTCTTT. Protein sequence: CASRDREHTEAFF.

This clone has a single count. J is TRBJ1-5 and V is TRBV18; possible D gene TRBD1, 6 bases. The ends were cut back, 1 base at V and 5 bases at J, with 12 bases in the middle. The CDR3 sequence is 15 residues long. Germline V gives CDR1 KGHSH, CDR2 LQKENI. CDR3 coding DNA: TGTGCCAGCTCACCACAAGACAGGTGGGATCAGCCCCAGCATTTT. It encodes CASSPQDRWDQPQHF.